This paragraph reports one T cell receptor beta chain. Its antigen is as yet unknown. This entry belongs to a study of vaccination and CD4 T cells after COVID-19. Study context: Convalescent patients, SARS-CoV-2 positive by nasal swab PCR, comprised nine mild cases and one severe case.

At the Johns Hopkins FTIC core, DNA taken from cultured CD4+ T cells was sequenced by way of the Oncomine TCR Beta short-read assay. A single record per CDR3 protein comes from TCRdb applying MiXCR to the PCR reads. Found here are 15,000 to 20,000 distinct CDR3 sequences, around three fifths of them singletons; the top ten hold 7.8%. Treatment reported: approximately nine-day PBMC culture with coronavirus spike peptide pools or control peptides (ViraFEST assay). V lost 1 base, J lost 3 bases, and 12 bases lay in between. CDR1 is SNHLY and CDR2 is FYNNEI in the germline V gene. This CDR3 contains 15 residues.

Sample: CD4+ T cells from blood, cultured in vitro. The receptor's source is a human donor who had recovered from COVID-19. This sequence joins TRBV2 and TRBJ1-1; tentatively, D is TRBD1 (5 bases). CDR3 amino acids: CASSEGPWGDTEAFF. Here the CDR3 DNA reads TGTGCCAGCAGTGAAGGGCCTTGGGGGGACACTGAAGCTTTCTTT.